The text below deals with one TCR beta chain. Its antigen is not known. Measured with immunoSEQ multiplex PCR; TCRdb has only the in-frame clones, and not every one. The sample holds 85,000 to 100,000 clones, about 78% seen once. The data stem from a study of fetal regulatory T cell absence and autoimmunity. Study findings and constraints: Some top pancreas TCR clones were over 95-fold enriched versus cord blood. Antigen-driven pancreatic autoimmunity before birth in IPEX was inferred from oligoclonal enrichment.

The sequenced sample was pancreas tissue. The receptor comes from a male donor with IPEX syndrome.

The CDR3 region is CASSYSLVAGGEQYF. CDR3 nucleotides: TGTGCCAGCAGTTACTCGCTGGTAGCGGGAGGCGAGCAGTACTTC. V is TRBV6-6 and J is TRBJ2-7; 10 nucleotides match TRBD2. Germline V gene data show CDR1 as MNHNY and CDR2 as SVGAGI (reference sequence). V gave up 0 bases and J gave up 6 bases; unmatched junction bases: 5. The CDR3 sequence is 15 residues long.